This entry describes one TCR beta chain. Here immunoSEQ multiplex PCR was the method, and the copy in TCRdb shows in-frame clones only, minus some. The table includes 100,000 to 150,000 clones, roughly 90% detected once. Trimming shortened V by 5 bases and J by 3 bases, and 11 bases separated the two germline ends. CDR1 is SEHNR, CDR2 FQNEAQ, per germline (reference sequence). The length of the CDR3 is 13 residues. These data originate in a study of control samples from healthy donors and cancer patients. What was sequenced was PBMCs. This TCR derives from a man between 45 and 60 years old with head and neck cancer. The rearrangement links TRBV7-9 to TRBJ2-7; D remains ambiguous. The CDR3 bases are TGTGCCAGCAGCCCAGTCGTCGGCTACGAGCAGTACTTC. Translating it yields CASSPVVGYEQYF.